The clone carrying this T cell receptor (beta chain) was counted many times. Using its own MiXCR run on the 5' RACE reads, TCRdb lists one record per CDR3 protein. Among 470,000 or so distinct CDR3 sequences, roughly 20% were seen once, and the ten largest hold approximately 8.1%. V lost 6 bases, J lost 7 bases, and 8 bases stayed unmatched. The CDR3 totals 15 residues. This record comes from a study of T-cell memory formation after mild COVID-19. Material: PBMCs or a T cell subset sorted from them (not recorded which). The source of this sequence is an adult woman who had mild COVID-19 (a few samples of this study predate the infection). Cell type and time point are not known. The V and J genes are TRBV12-3 or TRBV12-4 and TRBJ1-3; 11 bases fit TRBD1. The CDR3 is CASSPGTGGVNTIYF. The CDR3 DNA sequence: TGTGCCAGCAGCCCCGGGACAGGGGGAGTGAACACCATATATTTT.